This T cell receptor beta chain was retrieved from a study of Graves' ophthalmopathy and Graves' hyperthyroidism. General study findings and limits: Most expanded clonotypes in thyroid above 0.001 frequency also showed up in blood.

The CDR3 consists of 12 residues. Germline V gives CDR1 SNHLY, CDR2 FYNNEI. The authors amplified TCR beta CDR3 regions, and they did so from RNA transcripts for repertoire sequencing. HTBI primers were employed in first-round RT-PCR, then a second-round multiplex PCR followed. One entry per CDR3 protein, called by TCRdb with MiXCR from the multiplex PCR reads. The sample shows 300,000 or so distinct CDR3 sequences, about 17% of them seen only once. Exclusion criteria comprised other autoimmune diseases, uncontrolled infections, pregnancy or lactation in patients. A volume of over 9 ml of fresh peripheral blood supplied the PBMCs. Many counts were recorded for this clonotype. Its target is unknown. The junction and the germline gene differ at one end; a read error may be behind it.

The sample taken for sequencing was peripheral blood. The chain joins TRBV2 to TRBJ2-7; the D is unclear. This receptor was identified in an adult man with Graves' ophthalmopathy. This chain's CDR3 is CASREDLHEQYF. CDR3 nucleotide sequence: TGTGCCAGCAGGGAAGACTTGCACGAGCAGTACTTC.